Following are 29 T cell receptor beta chains from one sample sequenced in a study of T cells in Graves' hyperthyroidism and ophthalmopathy (dated by TCRdb to about 2019). Library construction relied on multiplex PCR. The sequencer was an Illumina HiSeq 2000. The TCR beta CDR3 regions were amplified from RNA transcripts. A first-round RT-PCR of the TCR CDR3 used the HTBI primer set with the Qiagen OneStep RT-PCR kit. TCRdb reprocessing: public reads trimmed at Q25 with fastp, clones called with MiXCR, in-frame beta chains kept. Every distinct CDR3 protein forms one entry, paired with its most common genes and DNA. The sample profile shows roughly 110,000 distinct CDR3 sequences; approximately 16% of them were found once. Around 42% of the sample comes from the top ten. The source material was blood. The receptors stem from a woman between 50 and 59 years old with Graves' hyperthyroidism.

This clonotype came up many times. This chain joins TRBV29-1 and TRBJ2-7; D is perhaps TRBD1 (6 bases). The CDR3 is 13 residues long. The germline CDR1 and CDR2 sequences are SQVTM and ANQGSEA. V shed 6 bases and J shed 3 bases, with 15 bases lying between them. CDR3 in amino acids: CSVGVGTLYEQYF. DNA of the CDR3: TGCAGCGTGGGCGTGGGGACACTCTACGAGCAGTACTTC.

This clonotype was seen at least ten times. This chain joins TRBV28 and TRBJ2-2; D is unresolved. The germline V and J ends were trimmed by 3 bases and 3 bases, with 11 bases remaining between them. Germline V gene data show CDR1 as MDHEN and CDR2 as SYDVKM. The CDR3 has 15 residues. The CDR3 loop is CASSFGQIDTGELFF. Here the CDR3 DNA reads TGTGCCAGCAGTTTTGGGCAGATTGACACCGGGGAGCTGTTTTTT.

The chain is built from TRBV11-3 and TRBJ2-1, with 13 bases that match TRBD2. CDR1 is SGHNT and CDR2 is YENEEA in the germline V gene. Trimming cost V 6 bases and J 8 bases; bases outside gene matches: 7. This CDR3 contains 15 residues. This CDR3 is CASRPGLAGIDEQFF. The CDR3 DNA is TGTGCCAGCAGACCGGGACTAGCGGGAATAGATGAGCAGTTCTTC.

This clonotype was seen more than once but under ten times. The chain recombines TRBV27 with TRBJ2-7, with D hard to call. V lost 6 bases and J lost 0, with 6 bases in between. Germline CDR1 and CDR2: MNHEY and SMNVEV (reference sequence). The CDR3 is 12 residues long. The CDR3 coding sequence is TGTGCCAGCAGGAAAAGCTCCTACGAGCAGTACTTC. Amino acids: CASRKSSYEQYF.

In its sample, this clonotype ranks as medium-sized. The chain recombines TRBV5-1 with TRBJ2-2; a weak D match, TRBD1 (5 bases). V lost 0 bases and J lost 5, with 11 bases in between. The CDR3 runs to 15 residues. The germline gives CDR1 SGHRS, CDR2 YFSETQ. The CDR3 reads CASSLGTRQTGELFF. The CDR3 region has the DNA TGCGCCAGCAGCTTGGGGACGAGACAGACCGGGGAGCTGTTTTTT.

The sample holds many counts of this clonotype. The V gene is TRBV6-2 or TRBV6-3, the J gene TRBJ1-4; no clear D gene. Germline assignment: CDR1 MNHEY and CDR2 SVGEGT. The CDR3 covers 15 residues. The V and J ends lost 8 bases and 0 bases respectively, with 13 bases between them. The CDR3 coding sequence is TGTGCCAGCCATCAGGAGTGGGCAACTAATGAAAAACTGTTTTTT. Residues: CASHQEWATNEKLFF.

The genes are TRBV27 and TRBJ2-5; D remains unclear. The CDR3 sequence is 16 residues long. The germline V and J ends were trimmed by 4 bases and 2 bases, with 17 bases remaining between them. CDR1 and CDR2 (germline): MNHEY, SMNVEV (reference sequence). CDR3 coding DNA: TGTGCCAGCAGTTCCCTCCAGGTTCCTGGGCAAGAGACCCAGTACTTC. Translation gives CASSSLQVPGQETQYF.

This clonotype has a count of ten or more. CDR3 loop: CSAKSYGYTF. The CDR3 coding sequence is TGCAGTGCTAAAAGCTATGGCTACACCTTC. This sequence joins TRBV20-1 and TRBJ1-2; no reliable D call. The V and J ends lost 4 bases and 4 bases respectively, with 4 bases between them. Germline V gene lookup returns CDR1 DFQATT and CDR2 SNEGSKA (reference sequence). The CDR3 is made up of 10 amino acids.

This clonotype has a count of ten or more. This chain joins TRBV29-1 and TRBJ2-5; D is ambiguous. V shed 3 bases and J shed 5 bases, with 1 base lying between them. The CDR3 consists of 9 residues. The germline CDR1 and CDR2 sequences are SQVTM and ANQGSEA. CDR3 bases: TGCAGCGTTGAGGAGACCCAGTACTTC. This codes for CSVEETQYF.

In its sample, this clonotype was seen many times. The chain carries TRBV29-1 and TRBJ2-5; D gene unclear. This CDR3 has 13 amino acids. Trimming shortened V by 3 bases and J by 4 bases, and 12 bases separated the two germline ends. Germline V gene lookup returns CDR1 SQVTM and CDR2 ANQGSEA. The CDR3 DNA reads TGCAGCGTTGAGACGCACGCTGGAGAGACCCAGTACTTC. This encodes CSVETHAGETQYF.

There are a few counts of this clonotype. The chain links TRBV7-9 to TRBJ2-2, with TRBD2 identical over 14 bases. Germline trimming cut 5 bases from V and 4 bases from J; bases unmatched to any gene: 9. In germline, CDR1 is SEHNR, CDR2 FQNEAQ (reference sequence). The CDR3 sequence is 18 residues long. Here the CDR3 reads CASSPPGTSGGRTGELFF. In DNA, the CDR3 is TGTGCCAGCAGCCCACCCGGGACTAGCGGGGGACGCACCGGGGAGCTGTTTTTT.

This clonotype was counted at least ten times. The V call is TRBV20-1, the J call TRBJ2-7; TRBD2 might be the D (7 bases). Trimming stripped 5 bases from V and 1 base from J, with 18 bases between. The length of the CDR3 is 15 residues. The germline V gene has CDR1 DFQATT and CDR2 SNEGSKA (reference sequence). The CDR3 protein is CSAGSGGHTSYEQYF. CDR3 coding DNA: TGCAGTGCTGGGTCGGGGGGCCATACTTCCTACGAGCAGTACTTC.

This clonotype appeared many times. The chain employs TRBV5-1 and TRBJ1-1; 7 bases line up with TRBD1. Germline CDR1 SGHRS, CDR2 YFSETQ. The CDR3 is 15 residues long. J was trimmed by 0 bases and V by 0 bases; bases with no gene match: 2. CDR3 amino acids: CASSLDRGLNTEAFF. The CDR3 region has the DNA TGCGCCAGCAGCTTGGACAGGGGCTTGAACACTGAAGCTTTCTTT.

Many counts were recorded for this clonotype. This chain connects TRBV15 to TRBJ2-1; D gene uncertain. In germline, CDR1 is LNHNV, CDR2 YYDKDF (reference sequence). The length of the CDR3 is 15 residues. V was trimmed by 3 bases and J by 0 bases, leaving 9 bases between them. CDR3 sequence (DNA): TGTGCCACCAGCAGTACTCTGAGCTCCTACAATGAGCAGTTCTTC. It codes for CATSSTLSSYNEQFF.

The table lists this clonotype with many counts. This chain joins TRBV14 and TRBJ1-1; TRBD1 matches 8 bases. This CDR3 contains 16 residues. Germline trimming cut 0 bases from V and 5 bases from J; bases unmatched to any gene: 8. The V gene's germline CDR1 is SGHDN and CDR2 FVKESK. CDR3 sequence: CASSQDPRTGKTEAFF. As DNA, the CDR3 is TGTGCCAGCAGCCAAGATCCCAGGACAGGGAAAACTGAAGCTTTCTTT.

About this clonotype: A read error may explain this, as a much larger clone is one base away. The chain employs TRBV19 and TRBJ2-1; 8 bases match TRBD2. The J call may not be correct, given that the DNA end is closer to TRBJ2-7. The CDR3 spans 15 residues. CDR1 is LNHDA, CDR2 SQIVND, per germline (reference sequence). The DNA of the CDR3 is TGTGCCAGTAGTCTTAGCGGGACATCCTACAATGAGCAGTACTTC. Translation gives CASSLSGTSYNEQYF.

At least ten counts were recorded for this clonotype. This chain joins TRBV11-3 and TRBJ2-2, with D uncertain. Germline CDR1 reads SGHNT; CDR2 reads YENEEA. V lost 4 bases to trimming and J lost 5 bases, with 8 bases between them. The CDR3 runs to 13 residues. The CDR3, as DNA: TGTGCCAGCAGCTCCTATGGGACCGGGGAGCTGTTTTTT. Encoded protein: CASSSYGTGELFF.

This clonotype was recorded many times. The chain joins TRBV2 to TRBJ1-6; 8 nucleotides line up with TRBD1. This CDR3 is built from 14 residues. The germline V gene encodes CDR1 SNHLY and CDR2 FYNNEI. With V trimmed by 6 bases and J by 9 bases, 7 bases remained unmatched. DNA for the CDR3: TGTGCCAGCAGAACGGACAGGGTGGCTTCACCCCTCCACTTT. Its protein is CASRTDRVASPLHF.

This clonotype was counted ten times or more. V and J are TRBV20-1 and TRBJ2-5, with 13 nucleotides matching TRBD2. J lost 4 bases, V lost 1 base, and 6 bases had no gene match. CDR3 length equals 16 residues. The V gene's germline CDR1 is DFQATT and CDR2 SNEGSKA (reference sequence). The CDR3 is CSARVRTSGSGETQYF. CDR3 coding DNA: TGCAGTGCTAGAGTGAGGACTAGCGGGAGTGGAGAGACCCAGTACTTC.

This clonotype was seen at least ten times. The CDR3 nucleotides read TGTGCCAGCAGCTTAGGCCCAGGTCCCACAGATACGCAGTATTTT. Protein: CASSLGPGPTDTQYF. The chain joins TRBV11-2 to TRBJ2-3; no definite D call. Trimming removed 1 base at V and 2 bases at J, with 10 bases between. The CDR3 loop spans 15 amino acids. Germline CDR1 and CDR2: SGHAT and FQNNGV.

The genes are TRBV10-3 and TRBJ1-5, with a tentative D call TRBD1 (5 bases). This CDR3 comprises 14 residues. Trimming removed 3 bases from V and 3 bases from J, with 9 bases in between. Germline values: CDR1 ENHRY, CDR2 SYGVKD. CDR3 coding DNA: TGTGCCATCAGTGAACGACAGTCCAATCAGCCCCAGCATTTT. It is translated as CAISERQSNQPQHF.

This clonotype was picked up many times. The chain employs TRBV20-1 and TRBJ1-5; tentatively, D is TRBD1 (5 bases). The V end was cut by 5 bases, the J end by 5 bases, with 10 bases between. The CDR3 runs to 12 residues. CDR1 is DFQATT and CDR2 is SNEGSKA in the germline V gene (reference sequence). In DNA, the CDR3 is TGCAGTGCTGGGGACGCTCATCAGCCCCAGCATTTT. This translates into CSAGDAHQPQHF.

The rearrangement joins TRBV16 to TRBJ1-5; possible D gene TRBD1, 5 bases. The ends were cut back, 4 bases at V and 5 bases at J, with 12 bases in the middle. This CDR3 contains 14 residues. Looked up from germline, CDR1 is KGHSY and CDR2 is FQNENV. The CDR3 loop is CASSPTQGDQPQHF. The CDR3, as DNA: TGTGCCAGCAGCCCGACCCAGGGAGATCAGCCCCAGCATTTT.

This clonotype was found many times. The chain links TRBV30 to TRBJ2-3; 8 bases are a match to TRBD2. This CDR3 is 16 amino acids long. V trimming: 3 bases; J trimming: 3 bases; junction bases outside the gene matches: 11. Germline assignment: CDR1 GTSNPN and CDR2 SVGIG (reference sequence). The CDR3 spells CAWRRGGSGGTDTQYF. The CDR3 bases are TGTGCCTGGAGGCGGGGCGGGAGCGGGGGAACAGATACGCAGTATTTT.

At least ten counts were recorded for this clonotype. This chain links TRBV6-1 with TRBJ1-3; maybe TRBD1 (6 bases). Trimming left V 5 bases short and J 1 base short, with 18 bases between. Germline V lookup: CDR1 MNHNS, CDR2 SASEGT. There are 17 residues in the CDR3. CDR3 amino acids: CASSYSAQGQSGNTIYF. CDR3 DNA sequence: TGTGCCAGCAGTTATTCCGCACAGGGACAATCTGGAAACACCATATATTTT.

There are a few counts of this clonotype. A much larger clone differs from this one at a single base, so this may be a read error. V usage is TRBV24-1 and J usage is TRBJ2-2; D is ambiguous. Germline V gene lookup returns CDR1 KGHDR and CDR2 SFDVKD. With 12 bases removed from V and 7 bases from J, the gap between germline ends came to 17 bases. This CDR3 is 13 amino acids long. CDR3 coding DNA: TGTGCCGCCATGACCCCGAAAAACGGGGAGCTGTTTTTT. Encoded protein: CAAMTPKNGELFF.

This clonotype was found many times. V gene TRBV5-1 combines with J gene TRBJ2-5; TRBD2 matches at 14 bases. Germline lookup yields CDR1 SGHRS and CDR2 YFSETQ. The CDR3 contains 16 residues. V dropped 4 bases and J dropped 4; count of bases not matched to a gene: 6. CDR3 region: CASSGGLAGGGETQYF. For the CDR3, the DNA is TGCGCCAGCAGCGGCGGACTAGCGGGAGGAGGAGAGACCCAGTACTTC.

This rearrangement joins TRBV20-1 to TRBJ1-2; D not resolved. Germline values: CDR1 DFQATT, CDR2 SNEGSKA (reference sequence). CDR3 length: 14 amino acids. V was shortened by 3 bases and J by 3 bases, with 14 bases between the two germline ends. CDR3 coding DNA: TGCAGTGCTAGTCCGAACCCAGCTTACTATGGCTACACCTTC. Protein: CSASPNPAYYGYTF.

In its sample, this clonotype was seen many times. The rearrangement links TRBV28 to TRBJ1-4; a possible D gene is TRBD1 (5 bases). CDR3 length equals 14 residues. The germline V gene encodes CDR1 MDHEN and CDR2 SYDVKM. V lost 5 bases and J 8 bases, leaving 15 bases between the germline ends. CDR3 sequence (DNA): TGTGCCAGCAGTCCTGGGGCTAGAAAAGAAAAACTGTTTTTT. This codes for CASSPGARKEKLFF.